This T cell receptor (beta chain) derives from a study of T-cell reconstitution after alpha-beta-depleted transplantation in children. This clonotype was recorded at least ten times. Unique molecular identifiers were incorporated during preparation of the TCRbeta library. From the PCR reads, TCRdb called clonotypes with MiXCR, one entry per CDR3 protein. The repertoire includes about 240,000 distinct CDR3 sequences, under 30% of them detected once, and about 2.6% sits in the top ten. Germline V gives CDR1 SGHTA, CDR2 FQGNSA. The V end lost 1 base, the J end lost 12 bases, and 8 bases lay between the germline ends. This CDR3 has 11 residues.

The source was PBMCs, collected before TCRalphabeta/CD19-depleted stem cell transplant. The sequence derives from a girl aged 2 to 10 with Fanconi anemia, due to receive a stem cell transplant. J is TRBJ2-3 and V is TRBV7-2; D is perhaps TRBD1 or TRBD2 (5 bases each). CDR3 DNA sequence: TGTGCCAGCAGCTTAGGAGGGGTTCAGTATTTT. Its translation: CASSLGGVQYF.